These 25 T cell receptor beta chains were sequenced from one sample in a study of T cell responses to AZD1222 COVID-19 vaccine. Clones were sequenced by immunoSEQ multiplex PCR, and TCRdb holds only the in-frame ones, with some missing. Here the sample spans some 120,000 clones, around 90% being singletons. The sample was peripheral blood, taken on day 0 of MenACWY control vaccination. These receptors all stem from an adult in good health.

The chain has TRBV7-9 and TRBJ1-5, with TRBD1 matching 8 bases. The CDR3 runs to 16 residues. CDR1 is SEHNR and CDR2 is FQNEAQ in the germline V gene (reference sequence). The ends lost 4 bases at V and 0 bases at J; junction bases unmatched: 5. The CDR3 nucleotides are TGTGCCAGCAGCTCGGGACAGGTTGATAGCAATCAGCCCCAGCATTTT. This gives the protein CASSSGQVDSNQPQHF.

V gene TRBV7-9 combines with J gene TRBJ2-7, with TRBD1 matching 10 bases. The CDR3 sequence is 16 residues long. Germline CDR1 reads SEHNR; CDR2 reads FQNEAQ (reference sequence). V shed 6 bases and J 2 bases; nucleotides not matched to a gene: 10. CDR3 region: CASSPPPGQGAYEQYF. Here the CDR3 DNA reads TGTGCCAGCAGTCCCCCCCCTGGACAGGGGGCCTACGAGCAGTACTTC.

The CDR3 bases are TGTGCCAGCAGTGACCCCAGGGGGCATTTGTACAATGAGCAGTTCTTC. Translated: CASSDPRGHLYNEQFF. V gene TRBV28 combines with J gene TRBJ2-1; 8 bases are a match to TRBD1. The CDR3 is made up of 16 amino acids. The V segment lost 5 bases and the J segment 4 bases; nucleotides outside the gene matches: 10. CDR1 is MDHEN and CDR2 is SYDVKM in the germline V gene.

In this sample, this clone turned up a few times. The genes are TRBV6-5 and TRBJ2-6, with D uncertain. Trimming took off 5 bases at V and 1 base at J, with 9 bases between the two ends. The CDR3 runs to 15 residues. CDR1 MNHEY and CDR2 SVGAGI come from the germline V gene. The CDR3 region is CASSLGLSGANVLTF. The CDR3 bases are TGTGCCAGCAGTCTAGGGTTGTCTGGGGCCAACGTCCTGACTTTC.

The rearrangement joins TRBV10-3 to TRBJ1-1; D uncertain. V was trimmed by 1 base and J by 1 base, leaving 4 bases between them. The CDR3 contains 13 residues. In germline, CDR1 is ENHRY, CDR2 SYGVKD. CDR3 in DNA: TGTGCCATCAGTGAGTTACAGAACACTGAAGCTTTCTTT. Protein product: CAISELQNTEAFF.

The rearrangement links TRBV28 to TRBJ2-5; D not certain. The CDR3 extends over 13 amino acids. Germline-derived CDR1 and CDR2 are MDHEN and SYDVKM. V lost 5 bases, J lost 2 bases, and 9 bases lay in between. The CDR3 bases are TGTGCCAGCAGTGCGCGAGAACAAGAGACCCAGTACTTC. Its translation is CASSAREQETQYF.

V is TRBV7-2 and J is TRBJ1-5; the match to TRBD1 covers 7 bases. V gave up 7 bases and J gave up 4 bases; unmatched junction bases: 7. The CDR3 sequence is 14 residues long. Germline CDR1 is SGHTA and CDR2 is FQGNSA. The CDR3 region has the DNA TGTGCCAGCAACCGGGGACAGAGTAATCAGCCCCAGCATTTT. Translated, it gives CASNRGQSNQPQHF. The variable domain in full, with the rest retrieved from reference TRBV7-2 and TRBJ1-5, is GAGVSQSPSNKVTEKGKDVELRCDPISGHTALYWYRQSLGQGLEFLIYFQGNSAPDKSGLPSDRFSAERTGGSVSTLTIQRTQQEDSAVYLCASNRGQSNQPQHFGDGTRLSIL.

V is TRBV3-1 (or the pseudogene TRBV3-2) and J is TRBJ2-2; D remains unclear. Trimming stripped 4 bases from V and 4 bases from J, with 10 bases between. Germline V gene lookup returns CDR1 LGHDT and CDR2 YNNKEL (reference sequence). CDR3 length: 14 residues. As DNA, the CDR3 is TGTGCCAGCAGCCGTGACGGTGGCACCGGGGAGCTGTTTTTT. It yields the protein CASSRDGGTGELFF.

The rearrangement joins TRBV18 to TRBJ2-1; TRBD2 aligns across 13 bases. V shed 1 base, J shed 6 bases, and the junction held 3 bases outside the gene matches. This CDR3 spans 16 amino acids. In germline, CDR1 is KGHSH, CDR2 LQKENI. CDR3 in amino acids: CASSPRTSGRLNEQFF. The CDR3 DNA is TGTGCCAGCTCACCACGGACTAGCGGGAGACTCAATGAGCAGTTCTTC. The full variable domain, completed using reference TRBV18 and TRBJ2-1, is NAGVMQNPRHLVRRRGQEARLRCSPMKGHSHVYWYRQLPEEGLKFMVYLQKENIIDESGMPKERFSAEFPKEGPSILRIQQVVRGDSAAYFCASSPRTSGRLNEQFFGPGTRLTVL.

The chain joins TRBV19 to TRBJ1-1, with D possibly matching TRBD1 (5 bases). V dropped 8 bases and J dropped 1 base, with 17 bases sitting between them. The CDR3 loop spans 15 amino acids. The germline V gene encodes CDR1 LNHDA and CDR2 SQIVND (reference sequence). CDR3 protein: CASGSGLPRNTEAFF. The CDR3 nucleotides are TGTGCCAGTGGATCGGGACTCCCCAGGAACACTGAAGCTTTCTTT.

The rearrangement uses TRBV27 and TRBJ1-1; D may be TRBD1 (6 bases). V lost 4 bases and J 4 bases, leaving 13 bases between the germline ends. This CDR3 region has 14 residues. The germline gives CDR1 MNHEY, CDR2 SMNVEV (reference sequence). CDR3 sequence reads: CASSSRTGTTEAFF. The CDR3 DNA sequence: TGTGCCAGCAGTTCTCGCACAGGGACCACTGAAGCTTTCTTT.

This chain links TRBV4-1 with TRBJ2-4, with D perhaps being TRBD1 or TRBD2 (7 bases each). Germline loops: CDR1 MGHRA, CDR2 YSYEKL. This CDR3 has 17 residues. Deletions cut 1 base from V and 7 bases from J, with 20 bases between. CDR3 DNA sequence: TGCGCCAGCAGCCAAGTACCGGCAGGGGGAGGGAAGAACATTCAGTACTTC. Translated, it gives CASSQVPAGGGKNIQYF.

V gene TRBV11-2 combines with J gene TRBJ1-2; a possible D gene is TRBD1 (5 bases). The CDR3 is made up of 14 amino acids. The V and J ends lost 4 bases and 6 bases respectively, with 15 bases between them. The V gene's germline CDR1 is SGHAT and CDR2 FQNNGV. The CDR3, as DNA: TGTGCCAGCAGCTACCCCGACAGAATTAATGGCTACACCTTC. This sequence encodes CASSYPDRINGYTF. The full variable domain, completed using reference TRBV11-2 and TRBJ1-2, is EAGVAQSPRYKIIEKRQSVAFWCNPISGHATLYWYQQILGQGPKLLIQFQNNGVVDDSQLPKDRFSAERLKGVDSTLKIQPAKLEDSAVYLCASSYPDRINGYTFGSGTRLTVV.

The CDR3, as DNA: TGTGCCATCGAGGAGGAGAGTAACAATGAGCAGTTCTTC. Its protein is CAIEEESNNEQFF. The chain has TRBV10-3 and TRBJ2-1, with D maybe TRBD2 (5 bases). This CDR3 is built from 13 residues. Trimming stripped 8 bases from V and 5 bases from J, with 13 bases between. CDR1 and CDR2 from the germline V gene are ENHRY and SYGVKD.

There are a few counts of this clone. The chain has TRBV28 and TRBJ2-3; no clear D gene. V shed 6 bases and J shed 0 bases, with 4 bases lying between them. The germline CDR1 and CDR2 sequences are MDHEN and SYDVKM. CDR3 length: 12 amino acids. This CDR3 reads CASRSSTDTQYF. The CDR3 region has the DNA TGTGCCAGCAGGAGTAGCACAGATACGCAGTATTTT.

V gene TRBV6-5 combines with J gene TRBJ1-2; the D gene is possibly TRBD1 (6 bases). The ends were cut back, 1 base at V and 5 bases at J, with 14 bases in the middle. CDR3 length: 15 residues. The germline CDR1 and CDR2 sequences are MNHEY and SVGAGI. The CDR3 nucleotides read TGTGCCAGCAGTTACTTGGGGCAGGGGAGTTATGGCTACACCTTC. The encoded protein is CASSYLGQGSYGYTF.

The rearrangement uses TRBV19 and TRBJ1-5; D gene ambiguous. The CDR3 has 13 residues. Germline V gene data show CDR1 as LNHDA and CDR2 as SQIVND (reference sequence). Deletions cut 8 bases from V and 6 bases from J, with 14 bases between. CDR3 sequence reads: CASGSQQAQPQHF. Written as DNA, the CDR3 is TGTGCCAGTGGGTCCCAGCAGGCTCAGCCCCAGCATTTT.

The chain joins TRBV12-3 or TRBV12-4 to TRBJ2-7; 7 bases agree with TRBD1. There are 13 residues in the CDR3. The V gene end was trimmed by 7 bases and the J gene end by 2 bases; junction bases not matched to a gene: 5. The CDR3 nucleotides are TGTGCCAGCACTTCGGACAGGCCCTACGAGCAGTACTTC. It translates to CASTSDRPYEQYF.

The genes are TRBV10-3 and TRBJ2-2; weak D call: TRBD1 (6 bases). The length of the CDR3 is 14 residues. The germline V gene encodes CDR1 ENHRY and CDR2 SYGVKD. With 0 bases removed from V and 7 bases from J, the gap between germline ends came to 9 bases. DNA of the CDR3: TGTGCCATCAGTGAGTCCCAGGGGAGCGGGGAGCTGTTTTTT. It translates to CAISESQGSGELFF.

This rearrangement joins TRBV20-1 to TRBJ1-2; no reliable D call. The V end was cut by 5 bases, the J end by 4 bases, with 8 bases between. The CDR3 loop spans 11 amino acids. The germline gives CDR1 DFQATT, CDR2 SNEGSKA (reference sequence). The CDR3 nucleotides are TGCAGTGCTCGGATGGGCTATGGCTACACCTTC. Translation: CSARMGYGYTF.

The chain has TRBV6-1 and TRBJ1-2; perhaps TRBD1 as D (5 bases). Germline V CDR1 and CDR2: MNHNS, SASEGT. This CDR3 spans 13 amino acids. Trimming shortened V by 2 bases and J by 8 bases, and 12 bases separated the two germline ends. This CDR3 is CASSERARVGYTF. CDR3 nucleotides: TGTGCCAGCAGTGAAAGAGCCAGGGTCGGCTACACCTTC.

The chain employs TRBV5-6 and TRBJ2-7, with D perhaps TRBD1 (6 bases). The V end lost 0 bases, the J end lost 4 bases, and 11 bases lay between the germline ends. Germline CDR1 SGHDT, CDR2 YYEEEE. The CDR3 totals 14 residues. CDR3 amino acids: CASSLDGRGYEQYV. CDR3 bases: TGTGCCAGCAGCTTGGACGGCAGGGGATACGAGCAGTACGTC.

The CDR3 is CASSHRQGGEKLFF. CDR3 coding DNA: TGTGCCAGCAGCCATAGGCAGGGGGGCGAAAAACTGTTTTTT. This chain links TRBV3-1 (or the pseudogene TRBV3-2) with TRBJ1-4; 7 bases match TRBD1. This CDR3 comprises 14 residues. Germline V CDR1 and CDR2: LGHDT, YNNKEL (reference sequence). The J segment lost 8 bases and the V segment lost 3 bases, leaving 6 bases of the junction unmatched.

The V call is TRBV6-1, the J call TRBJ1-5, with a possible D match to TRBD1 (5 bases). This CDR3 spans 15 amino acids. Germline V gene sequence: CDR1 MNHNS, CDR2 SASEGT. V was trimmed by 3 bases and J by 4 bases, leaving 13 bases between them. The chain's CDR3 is CASSDGQGLNQPQHF. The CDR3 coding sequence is TGTGCCAGCAGTGATGGGCAGGGATTGAATCAGCCCCAGCATTTT.

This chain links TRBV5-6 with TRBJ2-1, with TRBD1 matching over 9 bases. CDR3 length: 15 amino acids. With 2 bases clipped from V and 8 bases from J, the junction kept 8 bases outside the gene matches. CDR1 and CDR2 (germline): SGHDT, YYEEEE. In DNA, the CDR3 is TGTGCCAGCAGCTTAGGGGGGACAGGGCGGGATGAGCAGTTCTTC. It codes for CASSLGGTGRDEQFF.